A single sample gave rise to the 19 T cell receptor beta chains below, sequenced in a study of T cell clonotyping in hematopoietic cell transplantation. Method: immunoSEQ multiplex PCR; TCRdb's copy keeps in-frame clones and lacks some. The data hold about 12,000 clones, with about 91% observed a single time. Material: peripheral blood mononuclear cells. These receptors originate from a human donor who either received an allogeneic hematopoietic cell transplant for a myeloid malignancy or was a related donor (not recorded which). Some clones in this sample may be carry-over from other donors' samples.

The chain carries TRBV5-1 and TRBJ1-1; maybe TRBD1 (6 bases). The CDR3 has 14 amino acids. Germline V gene data show CDR1 as SGHRS and CDR2 as YFSETQ. V was trimmed by 6 bases and J by 0 bases, leaving 12 bases between them. The CDR3 coding sequence is TGCGCCAGCACAGTACAGGGCATGAACACTGAAGCTTTCTTT. Residues: CASTVQGMNTEAFF.

The chain joins TRBV6-6 to TRBJ1-1, with D perhaps matching TRBD1 (6 bases). The CDR3 covers 14 residues. Germline lookup yields CDR1 MNHNY and CDR2 SVGAGI (reference sequence). The V gene lost 6 bases and the J gene lost 0 bases, with 11 bases spanning the gap. CDR3 protein: CASRLDSMNTEAFF. The CDR3 DNA reads as TGTGCCAGCAGGCTGGACAGCATGAACACTGAAGCTTTCTTT.

V and J are TRBV10-3 and TRBJ2-6, with 10 nucleotides matching TRBD1. The ends lost 10 bases at V and 1 base at J; junction bases unmatched: 7. The CDR3 extends over 16 amino acids. The germline gives CDR1 ENHRY, CDR2 SYGVKD. CDR3 coding DNA: TGTGCCACCCGACAGGGGGCAATTTCTGGGGCCAACGTCCTGACTTTC. It specifies CATRQGAISGANVLTF.

The rearrangement joins TRBV6-5 to TRBJ2-7; no clear D. The CDR3 sequence is 14 residues long. CDR1 is MNHEY and CDR2 is SVGAGI in the germline V gene. V lost 0 bases, J lost 1 base, and 7 bases lay in between. The CDR3, as DNA: TGTGCCAGCAGTTACTCGGTAGGGTCCTACGAGCAGTACTTC. Residues: CASSYSVGSYEQYF.

This clone was observed a handful of times. The CDR3 spells CASSLGPTNGYTF. The CDR3, as DNA: TGTGCCAGCAGTCTCGGACCTACGAATGGCTACACCTTC. The J gene is TRBJ1-2, the V gene TRBV27; D gene uncertain. CDR3 length: 13 residues. The V gene's germline CDR1 is MNHEY and CDR2 SMNVEV (reference sequence). Deletions cut 5 bases from V and 6 bases from J, with 13 bases between.

The rearrangement joins TRBV30 to TRBJ1-2, with D perhaps TRBD1 (6 bases). CDR3 size: 14 residues. The germline V gene has CDR1 GTSNPN and CDR2 SVGIG (reference sequence). Trimming left V 3 bases short and J 4 bases short, with 15 bases between. The CDR3 protein is CAWRPGQPGYGYTF. CDR3 DNA sequence: TGTGCCTGGAGGCCGGGACAACCGGGCTATGGCTACACCTTC.

V is TRBV11-2 and J is TRBJ2-1; TRBD2 agrees at 7 bases. V was pared by 5 bases and J by 10 bases, with 5 bases of the junction left unmatched. This CDR3 comprises 12 residues. Per germline, CDR1 SGHAT and CDR2 FQNNGV. The CDR3 here is CASSLRTREQFF. DNA of the CDR3: TGTGCCAGCAGCCTCCGGACTAGGGAGCAGTTCTTC.

V is TRBV10-1 and J is TRBJ1-1, with TRBD1 matching over 11 bases. Losses at the gene ends were 6 bases for V and 8 bases for J; bases not matched to a gene: 5. The CDR3 runs 13 residues. The germline gives CDR1 WNHNN, CDR2 SYGVQD (reference sequence). CDR3: CASSRTGGREAFF. In DNA, the CDR3 is TGCGCCAGCAGCAGGACAGGGGGCCGGGAAGCTTTCTTT.

The CDR3 DNA follows: TGTGCCAGCAGCCAAGATCGCAAAGATACGCAGTATTTT. Translation gives CASSQDRKDTQYF. The J gene is TRBJ2-3, the V gene TRBV4-2; D unresolved. The V and J ends lost 0 bases and 5 bases respectively, with 6 bases between them. CDR1 is LGHNA, CDR2 YNFKEQ, per germline. This CDR3 is 13 amino acids long.

For this clone: One junction end does not reproduce the germline sequence, and a read error may be involved. V gene TRBV6-9 combines with J gene TRBJ1-5, with D possibly matching TRBD1 (5 bases). Germline CDR1 reads MNHGY; CDR2 reads SVAAGI. The CDR3 has 11 amino acids. Written as DNA, the CDR3 is TGTGCCAGCTTGGGAGGGGACCCTCGTGCTTTT. Residues: CASLGGDPRAF.

The chain is built from TRBV9 and TRBJ1-3, with D hard to call. Germline V lookup: CDR1 SGDLS, CDR2 YYNGEE. Trimming pared 0 bases from V and 1 base from J, leaving 11 bases between. The CDR3 has 16 residues. The CDR3 region has the DNA TGTGCCAGCAGCGTAGCTAACAGCCTATCTGGAAACACCATATATTTT. Translating gives CASSVANSLSGNTIYF.

This clone was seen more than once but under ten times. This sequence joins TRBV18 and TRBJ1-6; D may be TRBD1 (6 bases). CDR1 and CDR2 (germline): KGHSH, LQKENI. Between the trimmed V and J ends, which lost 8 bases and 7 bases, there was a span of 18 bases. The CDR3 is 15 amino acids. CDR3 DNA sequence: TGTGCCAGCACCGAGCAGGGGAATCGAAATTCACCCCTCCACTTT. Its protein product is CASTEQGNRNSPLHF.

The chain joins TRBV7-8 to TRBJ2-7; unclear D gene. The CDR3 loop spans 15 amino acids. Germline assignment: CDR1 SGHVS and CDR2 FQNEAQ. Trimming stripped 1 base from V and 0 bases from J, with 10 bases between. CDR3 nucleotides: TGTGCCAGCAGCTTAGTACCGTCCGACTCCTACGAGCAGTACTTC. This codes for CASSLVPSDSYEQYF.

A note on this clone: A junction boundary mismatches the germline segment, possibly from a read error. The rearrangement links TRBV27 to TRBJ1-2; TRBD1 might be the D (6 bases). The CDR3 has 16 amino acids. Germline CDR1 and CDR2: MNHEY and SMNVEV (reference sequence). CDR3: CVSSLSSWGRGYGYTF. The DNA for the CDR3 is TGTGTCAGCAGTTTGAGTAGCTGGGGGCGCGGCTATGGCTACACCTTC.

This clone was seen more than once but under ten times. The chain carries TRBV9 and TRBJ2-2; 7 bases agree with TRBD1. CDR1 SGDLS and CDR2 YYNGEE come from the germline V gene. The CDR3 is made up of 15 amino acids. Germline trimming cut 2 bases from V and 2 bases from J; bases unmatched to any gene: 3. As DNA, the CDR3 is TGTGCCAGCAGCGTGGGGACAGTTAACACCGGGGAGCTGTTTTTT. Encoded protein: CASSVGTVNTGELFF.

This clone was counted once. V gene TRBV9 combines with J gene TRBJ2-3; no clear D gene. The V end lost 4 bases, the J end lost 0 bases, and 6 bases lay between the germline ends. Germline V gene sequence: CDR1 SGDLS, CDR2 YYNGEE. The CDR3 is 13 residues long. The CDR3 DNA follows: TGTGCCAGCAGCCTTGAGAGCACAGATACGCAGTATTTT. This translates into CASSLESTDTQYF.

The chain couples TRBV6-6 to TRBJ1-2, with 9 bases identical to TRBD1. The trim removed 5 bases at V and 4 bases at J, leaving 5 bases unmatched. This CDR3 spans 14 amino acids. Germline-derived CDR1 and CDR2 are MNHNY and SVGAGI (reference sequence). The CDR3 DNA follows: TGTGCCAGCAGTAACAGGGGGCTTCTCTATGGCTACACCTTC. It encodes CASSNRGLLYGYTF.

V usage is TRBV5-6 and J usage is TRBJ2-2; D is unclear. The CDR3 totals 16 residues. Germline V lookup: CDR1 SGHDT, CDR2 YYEEEE. The ends were cut back, 0 bases at V and 0 bases at J, with 9 bases in the middle. The CDR3: CASSLEAGTNTGELFF. In DNA form, the CDR3 reads TGTGCCAGCAGCTTGGAAGCAGGAACGAACACCGGGGAGCTGTTTTTT.

The chain couples TRBV27 to TRBJ2-7; D is tentatively TRBD1 or TRBD2 (6 bases each). Trimming removed 5 bases at V and 3 bases at J, with 14 bases between. Looked up from germline, CDR1 is MNHEY and CDR2 is SMNVEV (reference sequence). This CDR3 contains 14 residues. The CDR3 DNA follows: TGTGCCAGCAGTACGCGGGACAAATTCTACGAGCAGTACTTC. Its translation: CASSTRDKFYEQYF.